Presented here are 10 T cell receptor beta chains from one specimen sequenced in a study of identical twins. TCRdb re-called the 5' RACE reads through MiXCR, storing one row per CDR3 protein. This table has 200,000 to 300,000 distinct CDR3 sequences, approximately 6.8% appearing once. These sequences were also reported in another study, on yellow fever vaccine responses in identical twins.

The sample consisted of CD8+ T cells sorted from blood. The receptors derive from a woman aged 18-29 years in good health.

This clonotype was counted between two and nine times. The gene calls are TRBV24-1 and TRBJ1-1; D ambiguous. The CDR3 consists of 13 residues. Germline CDR1 reads KGHDR; CDR2 reads SFDVKD. With 3 bases removed from V and 3 bases from J, the gap between germline ends came to 7 bases. The CDR3 DNA is TGTGCCACCAGTGATACAGAGTACACTGAAGCTTTCTTT. Its protein product is CATSDTEYTEAFF.

This clonotype came up many times. The chain has TRBV29-1 and TRBJ2-1; 9 bases are a match to TRBD2. J was trimmed by 8 bases and V by 1 base; bases with no gene match: 12. The germline gives CDR1 SQVTM, CDR2 ANQGSEA. The CDR3 has 16 amino acids. CDR3 coding DNA: TGCAGCGTTGAAGGACAGCGGGAGGACTCACTCGATGAGCAGTTCTTC. Translated: CSVEGQREDSLDEQFF.

This clonotype was found a few times. J is TRBJ2-5 and V is TRBV7-8; TRBD1 or TRBD2 may be the D gene (6 bases each). The CDR3 has 17 amino acids. The V end lost 1 base, the J end lost 0 bases, and 15 bases lay between the germline ends. CDR1 is SGHVS and CDR2 is FQNEAQ in the germline V gene. The CDR3: CASSLGPGGRYQETQYF. CDR3 nucleotide sequence: TGTGCCAGCAGCTTAGGGCCCGGGGGCCGATACCAAGAGACCCAGTACTTC.

This clonotype was seen a handful of times. J is TRBJ2-5 and V is TRBV7-8, with D perhaps TRBD2 (6 bases). V was shortened by 2 bases and J by 3 bases, with 7 bases between the two germline ends. This CDR3 has 13 residues. The germline CDR1 and CDR2 sequences are SGHVS and FQNEAQ. The CDR3 coding sequence is TGTGCCAGCAGCTTATGGAGGGAAGAGACCCAGTACTTC. This sequence encodes CASSLWREETQYF.

This clonotype was seen more than once but under ten times. V is TRBV2 and J is TRBJ2-7, with 11 bases matching TRBD1. The germline V gene encodes CDR1 SNHLY and CDR2 FYNNEI. V shed 10 bases and J 3 bases; nucleotides not matched to a gene: 2. CDR3 length: 12 amino acids. CDR3 protein: CATGTGGYEQYV. The CDR3 region has the DNA TGTGCCACCGGGACAGGGGGCTACGAGCAGTACGTC.

This clonotype was seen a few times. The V and J genes are TRBV5-5 and TRBJ2-7; D not certain. With 6 bases removed from V and 0 bases from J, the gap between germline ends came to 10 bases. CDR1 is SGHKS and CDR2 is YYEKEE in the germline V gene (reference sequence). The CDR3 contains 13 residues. The CDR3 spells CASTPDVSYEQYV. The DNA of the CDR3 is TGTGCCAGCACCCCGGACGTCTCCTACGAGCAGTACGTC.

This clonotype was observed many times. The genes are TRBV12-3 or TRBV12-4 and TRBJ2-3; 12 bases align to TRBD2. The junction had 3 bases not matched to a gene; V was cut back by 0 bases and J by 5 bases. The CDR3 loop spans 16 amino acids. CDR3 sequence: CASSLASGLAGDTQYF. The CDR3 bases are TGTGCCAGCAGTTTAGCCTCGGGACTAGCGGGAGATACGCAGTATTTT.

At least ten counts were recorded for this clonotype. The rearrangement links TRBV14 to TRBJ2-5; perhaps D is TRBD1 or TRBD2 (7 bases each). Looked up from germline, CDR1 is SGHDN and CDR2 is FVKESK. V lost 4 bases and J lost 9, with 12 bases in between. The CDR3 length is 12 residues. The CDR3 protein is CASSPGGVAQYF. The CDR3 coding sequence is TGTGCCAGCAGCCCAGGGGGGGTGGCCCAGTACTTC.

In this sample, this clonotype turned up many times. This chain uses TRBV10-3 with TRBJ2-1, with D possibly called TRBD1 or TRBD2 (6 bases each). Trimming pared 8 bases from V and 10 bases from J, leaving 15 bases between. The CDR3 runs 12 residues. The V gene's germline CDR1 is ENHRY and CDR2 SYGVKD. The CDR3 nucleotides are TGTGCCATCGGTGCCGAAGGGGGGGAGCAGTTCTTC. This encodes CAIGAEGGEQFF.

In its sample, this clonotype was seen a few times. The J gene is TRBJ2-3, the V gene TRBV7-8; the D is unclear. Germline V lookup: CDR1 SGHVS, CDR2 FQNEAQ. Trimming stripped 4 bases from V and 1 base from J, with 12 bases between. This CDR3 is built from 15 residues. This CDR3 reads CASSSRSRGTDTQYF. In DNA, the CDR3 is TGTGCCAGCAGCTCGAGGTCCCGTGGCACAGATACGCAGTATTTT.